This T cell receptor (beta chain) was identified during a study of blood T cell repertoires in COVID-19. In the study overall: Spain, Italy and the United States supplied samples that represented acute and convalescent COVID-19.

The CDR3 totals 13 residues. Germline CDR1 reads MGHDK; CDR2 reads SYGVNS. V was shortened by 2 bases and J by 10 bases, with 14 bases between the two germline ends. As processed by the authors: Estimates of nucleated cell counts were drawn from the amplification of reference gene primers. Sequenced by immunoSEQ multiplex PCR; TCRdb stores in-frame clones only, minus some. That table furnishes V, J and clone size, whereas the DNA furnished D and trimming. The sample includes some 130,000 clones, about 72% seen only once; the top ten take around 1.8%. This TCR derives from a woman in her 70s with acute or convalescent COVID-19. The material sequenced was peripheral blood. The V gene is TRBV25-1, the J gene TRBJ1-1; no definite D call. CDR3 amino acids: CASSEVWNGAAFF. The CDR3 DNA is TGTGCCAGCAGTGAAGTATGGAACGGAGCAGCTTTCTTT.